The clone carrying this T cell receptor (beta chain) was picked up a small number of times. The CDR3 contains 14 residues. Per the germline V gene, CDR1 is LNHNV and CDR2 is YYDKDF (reference sequence). The germline V and J ends were trimmed by 5 bases and 0 bases, with 10 bases remaining between them. The record originates from a study of blood T cell repertoires in COVID-19. Study-wide background: PBMCs, B-cell-depleted T cells, or T cells provided the cDNA or gDNA that made up the material.

Assay used: immunoSEQ multiplex PCR; TCRdb lists only in-frame clones, some missing. This table holds about 140,000 clones, around 73% found once. The source is a man aged 60 to 75 who had recovered from COVID-19. The chain is built from TRBV15 and TRBJ1-2; D is ambiguous. The sequencing input was peripheral blood. CDR3 protein: CATSVDIANYGYTF. The CDR3 DNA reads as TGTGCCACCAGCGTCGACATCGCTAACTATGGCTACACCTTC.